The 6 T cell receptor beta chains reported below all come from one sample, sequenced in a study of T cells in Graves' hyperthyroidism and ophthalmopathy. Amplification targeted TCR beta CDR3 regions from RNA transcripts. Carried out on the TCR CDR3, a first-round RT-PCR used the HTBI primer set. TCRdb used MiXCR to reprocess the multiplex PCR reads, holding one entry per CDR3 protein. The sample holds about 580,000 distinct CDR3 sequences, about 45% seen once. The sample comprised peripheral blood or thyroid tissue (not recorded which). The receptor source for this set is a woman younger than 30 with Graves' hyperthyroidism.

This clonotype has only one observation. J is TRBJ2-5 and V is TRBV20-1; D ambiguous. Looked up from germline, CDR1 is DFQATT and CDR2 is SNEGSKA (reference sequence). The CDR3 contains 10 residues. Trimming took off 5 bases at V and 6 bases at J, with 7 bases between the two ends. The CDR3 DNA sequence: TGCAGTGCTTCGGGCCAGACCCAGTACTTC. Amino acid sequence: CSASGQTQYF.

This chain connects TRBV24-1 to TRBJ2-5; 9 nucleotides match TRBD1. With 5 bases clipped from V and 4 bases from J, the junction kept 4 bases outside the gene matches. CDR3 length: 14 residues. Germline V gene data show CDR1 as KGHDR and CDR2 as SFDVKD. The CDR3 nucleotides read TGTGCCACCAGTGCCGGGACAGGGACAGAGACCCAGTACTTC. It specifies CATSAGTGTETQYF.

The rearrangement joins TRBV7-8 to TRBJ1-4; D gene ambiguous. V lost 1 base and J 0 bases, leaving 6 bases between the germline ends. The CDR3 is made up of 15 amino acids. In germline, CDR1 is SGHVS, CDR2 FQNEAQ. CDR3: CASSLGPSTNEKLFF. CDR3 nucleotide sequence: TGTGCCAGCAGCTTAGGACCCTCAACTAATGAAAAACTGTTTTTT. The full variable domain, its missing parts supplied by reference TRBV7-8 and TRBJ1-4, is GAGVSQSPRYKVAKRGQDVALRCDPISGHVSLFWYQQALGQGPEFLTYFQNEAQLDKSGLPSDRFFAERPEGSVSTLKIQRTQQEDSAVYLCASSLGPSTNEKLFFGSGTQLSVL.

V gene TRBV7-2 combines with J gene TRBJ1-6; 11 nucleotides align to TRBD1. CDR1 SGHTA and CDR2 FQGNSA come from the germline V gene. The CDR3 contains 14 residues. V was pared by 6 bases and J by 11 bases, with 6 bases of the junction left unmatched. CDR3 sequence: CASRLGQGATPLHF. The CDR3 nucleotides are TGTGCCAGCAGACTCGGACAGGGGGCGACACCCCTCCACTTT.

This clonotype was found many times. This chain joins TRBV19 and TRBJ1-6, with D tentatively TRBD1 (5 bases). The CDR3 covers 15 residues. Germline CDR1 reads LNHDA; CDR2 reads SQIVND (reference sequence). The V end was cut by 5 bases, the J end by 5 bases, with 13 bases between. CDR3 nucleotide sequence: TGTGCCAGTAGTCCGACCGGGGCTGATAATTCACCCCTCCACTTT. It translates to CASSPTGADNSPLHF.

The chain couples TRBV20-1 to TRBJ2-3; weak D call: TRBD1 (6 bases). The CDR3 runs to 13 residues. V was cut by 4 bases and J by 2 bases, with 10 bases left in between. In germline, CDR1 is DFQATT, CDR2 SNEGSKA (reference sequence). This chain's CDR3 is CSAKQGPTDTQYF. CDR3 sequence (DNA): TGCAGTGCTAAACAGGGACCCACAGATACGCAGTATTTT.